The clone carrying this T cell receptor (beta chain) has only a few counts. Its antigen is not identified. This specimen belongs to a study of blood T cells in healthy people across ages. It was with a sample-barcoded 5' primer and a J-beta primer mix that a second PCR of about 6 to 12 cycles was run. Each CDR3 protein gets one entry after TCRdb re-called the 5' RACE reads with MiXCR. The sample has about 780,000 distinct CDR3 sequences, about a quarter seen once. The CDR3 contains 15 residues. V shed 8 bases and J 0 bases; nucleotides not matched to a gene: 6. Study-wide results and caveats: Expanded clonotype shifts may have been confounded, as the donors had an unknown CMV status.

Extracted total RNA amounted to at least 5.5 micrograms for each sample. This same sample was also taken into another study, of T cells of mothers and their children. Turning to that study: Overlap in related mother-child pairs always slightly exceeded unrelated pairs, never significantly.

The TCR originated in a boy younger than 18 in good health. Material for sequencing was blood. This chain connects TRBV12-3 or TRBV12-4 to TRBJ2-1, with 8 bases lining up with TRBD2. DNA for the CDR3: TGTGCCAGCGTCGGGGGGGCGAGCTCCTACAATGAGCAGTTCTTC. It yields the protein CASVGGASSYNEQFF.